This T cell receptor (beta chain) was retrieved from a study of blood T cell repertoires in COVID-19. The wider study: COVID-19 samples collected from the United States, Italy and Spain covered acute and convalescent phases. PBMCs, B-cell-depleted T cells, or T cells provided the cDNA or gDNA that made up the material.

V shed 3 bases, J shed 8 bases, and the junction held 10 bases outside the gene matches. Germline CDR1 KGHSH, CDR2 LQKENI. The CDR3 length is 15 residues. How the authors handled the data: Reference gene primer amplification gave estimated nucleated cell counts. Only in-frame clones appear in the TCRdb table, and some are missing; sequencing was by immunoSEQ multiplex PCR. That table furnishes V, J and clone size, whereas the DNA furnished D and trimming. The sample lists some 170,000 clones; around 80% were seen once. The TCR comes from a woman aged 70 to 79 with acute or convalescent COVID-19. This rearrangement joins TRBV18 to TRBJ1-5; 7 nucleotides line up with TRBD1. The source material was peripheral blood. The CDR3 DNA reads as TGTGCCAGCTCACCTTCCACAGGGGAGCGAAAGCCCCAGCATTTT. This gives the protein CASSPSTGERKPQHF.